Each of the 2 T cell receptor beta chains below was sequenced from the same sample in a study of cytomegalovirus exposure and HLA in healthy donors. Primers included in the PCR were 60 Vbeta and 13 Jbeta primers. Assay: immunoSEQ multiplex PCR; the TCRdb copy retains only in-frame clones and omits some. Among about 160,000 clones, 86% were seen once, and the ten largest hold roughly 1.9%. The sequenced material came from PBMCs. The receptors derive from a woman under 30 in good health and CMV-seronegative.

As to this clone: This sample also contains other DNA sequences that code for the same CDR3. This chain uses TRBV5-6 with TRBJ2-7; tentative D call: TRBD2 (6 bases). Looked up from germline, CDR1 is SGHDT and CDR2 is YYEEEE. CDR3 length equals 13 residues. Trimming took off 0 bases at V and 5 bases at J, with 9 bases between the two ends. For the CDR3, the DNA is TGTGCCAGCAGCTTGGGTCCGGGGGACGAGCAGTACTTC. Encoded protein: CASSLGPGDEQYF.

This sequence joins TRBV28 and TRBJ2-7; 11 bases map to TRBD1. J was trimmed by 5 bases and V by 7 bases; bases with no gene match: 10. Germline V gene data show CDR1 as MDHEN and CDR2 as SYDVKM. The CDR3 is 15 amino acids. In DNA form, the CDR3 reads TGTGCCAGCAACCCGCTAGGACAGGGGGCCCACGAGCAGTACTTC. The encoded protein is CASNPLGQGAHEQYF.